These T cell receptor beta chains were read from a single sample in a study of beta chain features in type 1 diabetes. Here immunoSEQ multiplex PCR was the method, and the copy in TCRdb shows in-frame clones only, minus some. The sample contains more than 300,000 clones, roughly 8% of which appear only once. Sequencing was carried out using central memory CD4+ T cells from blood. These receptors all come from a woman younger than 30 in good health. Each CDR3 is given with its conserved first and last residue. A D gene is named only where the DNA matches it firmly. The size of a clone is reported for some rows only, either as once, few or many, or as a class for expanded clones.

d_call,clone_size,j_call,v_call,cdr3_aa,cdr3_nt
NA,NA,TRBJ1-2,TRBV7-2,CASSWDNNYGYTF,TGTGCCAGCAGCTGGGACAATAACTATGGCTACACCTTC
NA,few,TRBJ1-2,TRBV27,CASSPLSRNYGYTF,TGTGCCAGCAGTCCCCTTAGCAGGAATTATGGCTACACCTTC
NA,NA,TRBJ2-7,TRBV18,CASSPRDQSSYEQYF,TGTGCCAGCTCACCCCGGGACCAAAGCTCCTACGAGCAGTACTTC
TRBD2,NA,TRBJ2-1,TRBV4-2,CASSQDLTSGYNEQFF,TGTGCCAGCAGCCAAGATCTAACTAGCGGGTACAATGAGCAGTTCTTC
NA,few,TRBJ1-3,TRBV7-9,CASSLGPGASGNTIYF,TGTGCCAGCAGCTTGGGTCCGGGGGCGTCGGGAAACACCATATATTTT
NA,NA,TRBJ2-1,TRBV28,CASSSWRGDHRNEQFF,TGTGCCAGCAGTTCCTGGCGCGGGGACCACCGGAATGAGCAGTTCTTC
NA,NA,TRBJ1-1,TRBV27,CASSPREITEAFF,TGTGCCAGCAGTCCCAGGGAAATTACTGAAGCTTTCTTT
NA,few,TRBJ2-2,TRBV5-5,CASSFKDTGELFF,TGTGCCAGCAGCTTCAAGGACACCGGGGAGCTGTTTTTT
NA,few,TRBJ2-1,TRBV7-2,CASSLAGTVSNEQFF,TGTGCCAGCAGCTTAGCGGGTACTGTATCCAATGAGCAGTTCTTC
TRBD1,many,TRBJ2-1,TRBV5-1,CASSQPGQGVNEQFF,TGCGCCAGCAGCCAGCCGGGACAGGGGGTTAATGAGCAGTTCTTC
NA,NA,TRBJ2-2,TRBV27,CASTRDEATGELFF,TGTGCCAGCACTCGGGATGAAGCGACCGGGGAGCTGTTTTTT
TRBD2,few,TRBJ2-1,TRBV9,CASSVATRGLAYNEQFF,TGTGCCAGCAGCGTAGCTACTAGGGGACTAGCCTACAATGAGCAGTTCTTC
NA,few,TRBJ2-3,TRBV21-1,CASDDNDRDPTDTQYF,TGTGCCAGCGACGATAATGACAGGGACCCCACAGATACGCAGTATTTT
TRBD1,many,TRBJ2-1,TRBV7-9,CASSSRTGVGFDEQFF,TGTGCCAGCAGCAGTAGGACAGGGGTGGGCTTTGATGAGCAGTTCTTC
NA,few,TRBJ1-1,TRBV4-2,CASSFGVGRNEAFF,TGTGCCAGCAGCTTCGGAGTGGGGAGGAATGAAGCTTTCTTT
TRBD2,few,TRBJ2-1,TRBV5-4,CASSGPGTSGRPTDEQFF,TGTGCCAGCAGCGGCCCCGGGACTAGCGGGAGACCCACCGATGAGCAGTTCTTC
NA,NA,TRBJ2-7,TRBV7-2,CASSLEYSSYEQYF,TGTGCCAGCAGCTTAGAGTACAGCTCCTACGAGCAGTACTTC
NA,NA,TRBJ2-2,TRBV27,CASSSDGWAGELFF,TGTGCCAGCAGTTCCGACGGGTGGGCCGGGGAGCTGTTTTTT
NA,few,TRBJ2-7,TRBV10-2,CASSERRAYEQYF,TGCGCCAGCAGTGAGCGCAGGGCCTACGAGCAGTACTTC
NA,few,TRBJ2-1,TRBV7-8,CASSPNYEQFF,TGTGCCAGCAGCCCAAATTATGAGCAGTTCTTC
NA,many,TRBJ2-5,TRBV11-2,CASSLGLGRETQYF,TGTGCCAGCAGCTTAGGTCTGGGCCGAGAGACCCAGTACTTC
TRBD1,many,TRBJ1-4,TRBV7-9,CASSLDRGGEKLFF,TGTGCCAGCAGCTTAGACAGGGGAGGTGAAAAACTGTTTTTT
NA,NA,TRBJ1-4,TRBV18,CASSPRQGGEKLFF,TGTGCCAGCTCACCACGCCAGGGAGGTGAAAAACTGTTTTTT
NA,NA,TRBJ1-2,TRBV7-2,CASSFDRANYGYTF,TGTGCCAGCAGCTTCGACAGAGCTAACTATGGCTACACCTTC
NA,many,TRBJ2-7,TRBV10-3,CATAQAREQYF,TGTGCCACGGCGCAGGCGAGGGAGCAGTACTTC
NA,few,TRBJ2-1,TRBV10-3,CASSHSLGGEQFF,TGTGCCAGCAGTCACTCTCTCGGTGGTGAGCAGTTCTTC
TRBD1,many,TRBJ1-2,TRBV7-2,CASSPNPDRNFYGYTF,TGTGCCAGCAGCCCAAACCCGGACAGGAACTTCTATGGCTACACCTTC
NA,few,TRBJ2-5,TRBV29-1,CSVAGQNQETQYF,TGCAGCGTTGCGGGACAAAACCAAGAGACCCAGTACTTC
NA,few,TRBJ2-3,TRBV29-1,CSVELPGTDTQYF,TGCAGCGTTGAGTTACCGGGCACAGATACGCAGTATTTT
NA,NA,TRBJ2-2,TRBV29-1,CSVQKPETGELFF,TGCAGCGTTCAAAAGCCTGAAACCGGGGAGCTGTTTTTT
NA,few,TRBJ2-7,TRBV6-1,CASRTTLEAGEQYF,TGTGCCAGCAGGACCACTTTAGAGGCTGGCGAGCAGTACTTC
NA,many,TRBJ2-7,TRBV18,CASSPQQGAAYEQYF,TGTGCCAGCTCCCCGCAACAGGGCGCGGCCTACGAGCAGTACTTC
TRBD1,few,TRBJ2-5,TRBV6-6,CASSYTGVGETQYF,TGTGCCAGCAGTTACACAGGGGTAGGAGAGACCCAGTACTTC
TRBD2,few,TRBJ2-7,TRBV5-1,CASSPGTSGSRLYF,TGCGCCAGCAGCCCCGGGACTAGCGGGAGTCGTCTGTACTTC
TRBD2,many,TRBJ2-7,TRBV18,CASSPFPGTTYEQYF,TGTGCCAGCTCACCATTCCCCGGGACTACTTACGAGCAGTACTTC
NA,few,TRBJ1-2,TRBV6-5,CASRRDITDFYGYTF,TGTGCCAGCAGACGCGATATAACAGACTTTTATGGCTACACCTTC
TRBD1,NA,TRBJ2-7,TRBV5-1,CASSLVGDRGHEQYF,TGCGCCAGCAGCTTGGTTGGTGACAGGGGCCACGAGCAGTACTTC
NA,few,TRBJ2-1,TRBV6-5,CASSRSLGARSEQFF,TGTGCCAGCAGTCGAAGTCTAGGGGCCCGGTCTGAGCAGTTCTTC
NA,few,TRBJ2-7,TRBV18,CASSPGDEQYF,TGTGCCAGCTCACCTGGGGATGAGCAGTACTTC
NA,many,TRBJ2-1,TRBV19,CASSIARDNEQFF,TGTGCCAGTAGTATAGCGAGGGACAATGAGCAGTTCTTC
TRBD2,few,TRBJ2-7,TRBV11-2,CASSAGRYEQYF,TGTGCCAGCAGCGCCGGGAGGTACGAGCAGTACTTC
NA,NA,TRBJ2-2,TRBV7-9,CASSNRRNTGELFF,TGTGCCAGCAGCAACAGGAGGAACACCGGGGAGCTGTTTTTT
TRBD2,many,TRBJ2-7,TRBV18,CASSPPLAGTYEQYF,TGTGCCAGCTCACCACCGCTAGCGGGAACCTACGAGCAGTACTTC
NA,few,TRBJ2-1,TRBV19,CASNSMREQFF,TGTGCCAGTAATTCTATGAGGGAGCAGTTCTTC